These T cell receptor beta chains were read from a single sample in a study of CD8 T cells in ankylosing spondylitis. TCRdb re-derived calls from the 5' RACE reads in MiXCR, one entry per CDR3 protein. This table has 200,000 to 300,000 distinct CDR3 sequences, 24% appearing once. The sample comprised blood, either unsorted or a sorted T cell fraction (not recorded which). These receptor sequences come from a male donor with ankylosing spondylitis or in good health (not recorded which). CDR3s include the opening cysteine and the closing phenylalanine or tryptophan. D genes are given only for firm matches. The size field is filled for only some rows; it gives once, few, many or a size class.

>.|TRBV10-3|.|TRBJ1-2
TGTGCCATCAGTGACCCCGTGAGGGGCTACACCTTC
CAISDPVRGYTF
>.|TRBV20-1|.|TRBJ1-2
TGCAGTGCTAGATCCCACCAGGGAGGCTACACCTTC
CSARSHQGGYTF
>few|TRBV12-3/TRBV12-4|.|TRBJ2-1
TGTGCCAGCAGTTCGCGCTACAATGAGCAGTTCTTC
CASSSRYNEQFF
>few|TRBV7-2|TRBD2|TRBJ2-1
TGTGCCAGCAGCTCGACTAGCGGGGGGGCCGGTGAGCAGTTCTTC
CASSSTSGGAGEQFF
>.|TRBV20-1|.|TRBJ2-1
TGCAGTGCTCCCCGACCCTCTGGACTGGACAATGAGCAGTTCTTC
CSAPRPSGLDNEQFF
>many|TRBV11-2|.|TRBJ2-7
TGTGCCAGCAGCTTAGATCGACTGAACGAGCAGTACTTC
CASSLDRLNEQYF
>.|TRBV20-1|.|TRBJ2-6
TGCAGTGTCACTGGTGCCGGGGCTCGGGCCAACGTCCTGACTTTC
CSVTGAGARANVLTF
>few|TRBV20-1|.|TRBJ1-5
TGCAGTGCCCTAAGAGATGGGAATCAGCCCCAGCATTTT
CSALRDGNQPQHF
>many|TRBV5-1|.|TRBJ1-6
TGCGCCAGCAGCTTCCAATTCGATTCACCCCTCCACTTT
CASSFQFDSPLHF
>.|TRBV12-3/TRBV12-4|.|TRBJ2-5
TGTGCCAGCACAATGGTGGGAGAGACCCAGTACTTC
CASTMVGETQYF
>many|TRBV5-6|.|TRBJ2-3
TGTGCCAGCAGCTTTGGATCTTACACAGATACGCAGTATTTT
CASSFGSYTDTQYF